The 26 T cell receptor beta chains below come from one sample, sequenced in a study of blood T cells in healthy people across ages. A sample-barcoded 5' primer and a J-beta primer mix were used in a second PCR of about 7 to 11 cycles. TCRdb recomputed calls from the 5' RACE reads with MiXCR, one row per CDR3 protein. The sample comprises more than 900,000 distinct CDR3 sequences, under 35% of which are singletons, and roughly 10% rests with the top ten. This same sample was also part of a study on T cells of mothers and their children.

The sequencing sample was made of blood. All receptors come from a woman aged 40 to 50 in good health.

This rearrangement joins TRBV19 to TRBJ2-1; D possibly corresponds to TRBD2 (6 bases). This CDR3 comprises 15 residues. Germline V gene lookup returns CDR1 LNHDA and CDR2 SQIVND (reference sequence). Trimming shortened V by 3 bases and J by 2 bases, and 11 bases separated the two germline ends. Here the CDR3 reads CASSMEGSTYNEQFF. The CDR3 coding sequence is TGTGCCAGTAGTATGGAGGGATCGACCTACAATGAGCAGTTCTTC.

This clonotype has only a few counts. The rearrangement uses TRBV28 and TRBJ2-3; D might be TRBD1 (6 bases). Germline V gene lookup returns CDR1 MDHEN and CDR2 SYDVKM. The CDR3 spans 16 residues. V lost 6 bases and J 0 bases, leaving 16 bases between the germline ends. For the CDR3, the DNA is TGTGCCAGCAGGGACAGTCTGGATGGGAGCACAGATACGCAGTATTTT. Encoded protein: CASRDSLDGSTDTQYF. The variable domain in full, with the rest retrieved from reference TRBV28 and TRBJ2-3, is DVKVTQSSRYLVKRTGEKVFLECVQDMDHENMFWYRQDPGLGLRLIYFSYDVKMKEKGDIPEGYSVSREKKERFSLILESASTNQTSMYLCASRDSLDGSTDTQYFGPGTRLTVL.

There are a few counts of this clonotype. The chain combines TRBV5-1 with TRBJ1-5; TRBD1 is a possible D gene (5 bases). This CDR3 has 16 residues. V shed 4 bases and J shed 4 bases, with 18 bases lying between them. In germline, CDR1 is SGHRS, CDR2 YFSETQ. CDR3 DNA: TGCGCCAGCAGCAAAGGCCCCGGGACGTCGAATCAGCCCCAGCATTTT. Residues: CASSKGPGTSNQPQHF.

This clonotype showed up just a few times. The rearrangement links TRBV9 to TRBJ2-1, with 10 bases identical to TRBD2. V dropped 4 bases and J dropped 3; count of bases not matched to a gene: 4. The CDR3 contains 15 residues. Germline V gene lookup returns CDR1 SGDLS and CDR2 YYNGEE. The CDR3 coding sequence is TGTGCCAGCAGCACCAGCGGGGGGGACTACAATGAGCAGTTCTTC. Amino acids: CASSTSGGDYNEQFF.

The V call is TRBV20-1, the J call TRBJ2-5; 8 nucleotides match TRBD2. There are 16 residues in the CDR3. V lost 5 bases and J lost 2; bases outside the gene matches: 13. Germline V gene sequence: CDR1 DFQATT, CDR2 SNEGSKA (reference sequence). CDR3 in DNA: TGCAGTGCTCTGGGCGGGACTAGGGGGTTTCAAGAGACCCAGTACTTC. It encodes CSALGGTRGFQETQYF.

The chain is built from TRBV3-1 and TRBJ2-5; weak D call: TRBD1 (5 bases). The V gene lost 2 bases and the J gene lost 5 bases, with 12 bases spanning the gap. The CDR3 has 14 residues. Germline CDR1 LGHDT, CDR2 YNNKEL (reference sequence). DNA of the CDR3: TGTGCCAGCAGCCAAAGACTGGGGCAGGAGACCCAGTACTTC. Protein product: CASSQRLGQETQYF.

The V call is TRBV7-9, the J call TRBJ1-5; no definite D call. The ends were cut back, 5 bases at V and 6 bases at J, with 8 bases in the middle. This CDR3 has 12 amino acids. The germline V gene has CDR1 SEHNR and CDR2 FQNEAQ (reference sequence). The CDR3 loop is CASSVTGQPQHF. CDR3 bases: TGTGCCAGCAGCGTGACCGGTCAGCCCCAGCATTTT. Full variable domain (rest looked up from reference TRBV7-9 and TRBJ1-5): DTGVSQNPRHKITKRGQNVTFRCDPISEHNRLYWYRQTLGQGPEFLTYFQNEAQLEKSRLLSDRFSAERPKGSFSTLEIQRTEQGDSAMYLCASSVTGQPQHFGDGTRLSIL.

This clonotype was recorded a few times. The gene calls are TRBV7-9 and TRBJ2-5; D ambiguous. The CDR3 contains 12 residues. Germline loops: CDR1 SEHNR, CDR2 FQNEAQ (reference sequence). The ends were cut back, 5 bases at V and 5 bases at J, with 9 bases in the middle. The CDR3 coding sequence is TGTGCCAGCAGCGGCGACTGGGAGACCCAGTACTTC. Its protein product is CASSGDWETQYF.

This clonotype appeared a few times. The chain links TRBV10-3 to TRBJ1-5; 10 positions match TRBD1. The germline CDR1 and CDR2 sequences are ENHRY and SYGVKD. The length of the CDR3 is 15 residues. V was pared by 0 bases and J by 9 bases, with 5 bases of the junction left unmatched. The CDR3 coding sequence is TGTGCCATCAGTGAGTCCGAGACAGGGGGCATGCCCCAGCATTTT. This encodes CAISESETGGMPQHF.

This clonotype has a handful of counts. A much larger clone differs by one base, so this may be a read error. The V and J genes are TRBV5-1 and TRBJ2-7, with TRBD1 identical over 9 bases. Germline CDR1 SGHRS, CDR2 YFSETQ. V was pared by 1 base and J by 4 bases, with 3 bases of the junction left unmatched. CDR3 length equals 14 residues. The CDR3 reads CASSLKGQGYEQYF. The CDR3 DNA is TGCGCCAGCAGCTTGAAAGGACAGGGGTACGAGCAGTACTTC.

CDR3 in DNA: TGTGCCAGCAGTTCGAACAGGGCTAATAGCAATCAGCCCCAGCATTTT. Protein: CASSSNRANSNQPQHF. This chain joins TRBV6-2 or TRBV6-3 and TRBJ1-5; possible D gene TRBD1, 6 bases. Germline assignment: CDR1 MNHEY and CDR2 SVGEGT. The CDR3 consists of 16 residues. The V end was cut by 4 bases, the J end by 0 bases, with 13 bases between.

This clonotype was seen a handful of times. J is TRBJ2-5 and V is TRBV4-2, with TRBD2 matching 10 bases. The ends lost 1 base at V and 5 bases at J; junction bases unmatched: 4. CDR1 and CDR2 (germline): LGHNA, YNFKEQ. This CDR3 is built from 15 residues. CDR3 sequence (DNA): TGTGCCAGCAGCCAAGCTAGCGGGGGTAGGGAGACCCAGTACTTC. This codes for CASSQASGGRETQYF.

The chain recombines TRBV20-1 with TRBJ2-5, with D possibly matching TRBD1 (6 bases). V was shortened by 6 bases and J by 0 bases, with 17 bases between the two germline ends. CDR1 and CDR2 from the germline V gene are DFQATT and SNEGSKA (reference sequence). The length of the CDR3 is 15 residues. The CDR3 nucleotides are TGCAGTGCCGTCGACAGGCCCCTTCACCAAGAGACCCAGTACTTC. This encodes CSAVDRPLHQETQYF.

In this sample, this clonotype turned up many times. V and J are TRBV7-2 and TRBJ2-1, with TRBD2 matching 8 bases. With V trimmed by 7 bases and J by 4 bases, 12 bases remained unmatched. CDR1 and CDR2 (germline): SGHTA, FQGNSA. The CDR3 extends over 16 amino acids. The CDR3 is CASTSVAGNYYNEQFF. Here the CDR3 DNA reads TGTGCCAGCACCTCCGTAGCGGGGAATTATTACAATGAGCAGTTCTTC.

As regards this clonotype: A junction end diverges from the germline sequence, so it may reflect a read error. The CDR3: CSARDGGGTEAFF. In nucleotides, the CDR3 is TGCAGTGCTAGAGATGGGGGAGGAACTGAGGCTTTCTTT. The chain is built from TRBV20-1 and TRBJ1-1; the D gene is possibly TRBD1 (5 bases). The CDR3 contains 13 residues. CDR1 and CDR2 (germline): DFQATT, SNEGSKA (reference sequence).

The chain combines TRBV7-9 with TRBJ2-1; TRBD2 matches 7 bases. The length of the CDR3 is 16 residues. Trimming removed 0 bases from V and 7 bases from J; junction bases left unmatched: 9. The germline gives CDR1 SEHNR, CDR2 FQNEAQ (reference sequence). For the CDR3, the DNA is TGTGCCAGCAGCTTAGCTGGAGCGGGGCTAGTGAATGAGCAGTTCTTC. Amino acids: CASSLAGAGLVNEQFF.

CDR3 in amino acids: CASSLYLAGGPEQYF. CDR3 DNA: TGTGCCAGCAGTTTATACCTAGCGGGGGGGCCTGAGCAGTACTTC. This chain joins TRBV28 and TRBJ2-5; 12 nucleotides match TRBD2. Germline-derived CDR1 and CDR2 are MDHEN and SYDVKM. The CDR3 extends over 15 amino acids. V trimming: 1 base; J trimming: 11 bases; junction bases outside the gene matches: 8.

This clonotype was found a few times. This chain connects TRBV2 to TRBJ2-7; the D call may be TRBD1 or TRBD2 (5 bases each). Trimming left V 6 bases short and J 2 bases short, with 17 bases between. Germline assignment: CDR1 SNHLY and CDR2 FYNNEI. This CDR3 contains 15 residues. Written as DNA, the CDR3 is TGTGCCAGCAGCCCGGAGAGGGGTGCGACCTACGAGCAGTACTTC. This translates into CASSPERGATYEQYF.

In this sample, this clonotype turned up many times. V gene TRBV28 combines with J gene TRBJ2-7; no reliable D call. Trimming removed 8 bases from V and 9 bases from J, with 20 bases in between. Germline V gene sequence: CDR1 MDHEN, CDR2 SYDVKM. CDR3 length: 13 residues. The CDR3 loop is CASAPRPTWRQYF. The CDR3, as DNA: TGTGCCAGCGCCCCACGGCCCACCTGGAGGCAGTACTTC.

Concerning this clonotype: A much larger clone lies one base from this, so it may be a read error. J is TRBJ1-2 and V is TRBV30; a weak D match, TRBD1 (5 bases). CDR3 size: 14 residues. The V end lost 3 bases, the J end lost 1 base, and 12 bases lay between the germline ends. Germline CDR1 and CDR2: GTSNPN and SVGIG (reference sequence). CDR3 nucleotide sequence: TGTGCCTGGAGGCGGGACCGCGTTAACTATGGCTACACCTTC. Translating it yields CAWRRDRVNYGYTF. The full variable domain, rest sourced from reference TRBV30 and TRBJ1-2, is SQTIHQWPATLVQPVGSPLSLECTVEGTSNPNLYWYRQAAGRGLQLLFYSVGIGQISSEVPQNLSASRPQDRQFILSSKKLLLSDSGFYLCAWRRDRVNYGYTFGSGTRLTVV.

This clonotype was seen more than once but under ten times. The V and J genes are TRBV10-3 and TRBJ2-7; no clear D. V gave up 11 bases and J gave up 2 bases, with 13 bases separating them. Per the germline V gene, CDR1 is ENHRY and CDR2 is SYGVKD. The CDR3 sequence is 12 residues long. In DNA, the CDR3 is TGTGCCGCCGGACGCACGACCTACGAGCAGTACTTC. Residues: CAAGRTTYEQYF.

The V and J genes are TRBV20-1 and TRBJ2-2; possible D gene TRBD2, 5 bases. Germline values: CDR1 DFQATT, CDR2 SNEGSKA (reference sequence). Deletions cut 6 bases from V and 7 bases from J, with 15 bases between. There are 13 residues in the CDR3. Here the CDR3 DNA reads TGCAGTGCCTACTTCGAGGGCCACGGGGAGCTGTTTTTT. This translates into CSAYFEGHGELFF.

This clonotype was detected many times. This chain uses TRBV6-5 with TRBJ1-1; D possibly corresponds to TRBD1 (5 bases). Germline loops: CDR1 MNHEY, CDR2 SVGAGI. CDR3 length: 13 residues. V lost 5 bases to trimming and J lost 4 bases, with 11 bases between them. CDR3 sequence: CASSRDGPTEAFF. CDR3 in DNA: TGTGCCAGCAGTCGGGACGGGCCCACTGAAGCTTTCTTT.

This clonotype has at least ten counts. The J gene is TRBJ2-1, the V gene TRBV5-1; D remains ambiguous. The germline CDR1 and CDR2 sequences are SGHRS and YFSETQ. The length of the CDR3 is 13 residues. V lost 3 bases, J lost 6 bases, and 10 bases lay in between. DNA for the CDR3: TGCGCCAGCAGCTCCGACAATGGCAATGAGCAGTTCTTC. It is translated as CASSSDNGNEQFF.

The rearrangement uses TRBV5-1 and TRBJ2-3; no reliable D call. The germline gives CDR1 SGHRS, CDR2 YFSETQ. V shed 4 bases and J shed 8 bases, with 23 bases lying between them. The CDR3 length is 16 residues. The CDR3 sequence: CASSTTKLTALGTQYF. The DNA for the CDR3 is TGCGCCAGCAGCACAACTAAATTGACGGCCTTAGGTACGCAGTATTTT.

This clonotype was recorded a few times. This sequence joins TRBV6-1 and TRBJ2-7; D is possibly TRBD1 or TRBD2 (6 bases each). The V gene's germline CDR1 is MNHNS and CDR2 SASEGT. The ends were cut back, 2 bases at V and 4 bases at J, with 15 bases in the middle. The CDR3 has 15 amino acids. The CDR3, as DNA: TGTGCCAGCAGTGAAAGGAGGGGGGACCCTTACGAGCAGTACTTC. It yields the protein CASSERRGDPYEQYF.